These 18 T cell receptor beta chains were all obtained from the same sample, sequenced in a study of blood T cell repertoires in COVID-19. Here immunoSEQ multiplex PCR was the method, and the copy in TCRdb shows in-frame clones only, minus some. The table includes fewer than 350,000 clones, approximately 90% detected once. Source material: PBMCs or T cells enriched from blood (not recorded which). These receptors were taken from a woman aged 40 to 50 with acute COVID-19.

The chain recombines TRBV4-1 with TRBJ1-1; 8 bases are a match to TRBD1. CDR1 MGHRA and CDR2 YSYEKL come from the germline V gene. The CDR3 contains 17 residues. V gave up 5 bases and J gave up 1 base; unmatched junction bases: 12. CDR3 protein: CASSIPLGQATNTEAFF. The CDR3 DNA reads TGCGCCAGCAGCATTCCCCTGGGACAGGCGACGAACACTGAAGCTTTCTTT.

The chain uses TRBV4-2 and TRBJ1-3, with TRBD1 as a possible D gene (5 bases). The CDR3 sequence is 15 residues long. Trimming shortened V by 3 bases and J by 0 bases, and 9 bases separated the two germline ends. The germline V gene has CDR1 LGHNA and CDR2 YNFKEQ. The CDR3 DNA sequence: TGTGCCAGCAGCCAGGACACGAGCTCTGGAAACACCATATATTTT. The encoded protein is CASSQDTSSGNTIYF.

The CDR3: CATSSHDTEAFF. CDR3 sequence (DNA): TGTGCCACCAGCAGCCATGACACTGAAGCTTTCTTT. The chain links TRBV15 to TRBJ1-1; D is undetermined. Trimming removed 3 bases from V and 3 bases from J, with 5 bases in between. CDR3 length equals 12 residues. Germline V gene sequence: CDR1 LNHNV, CDR2 YYDKDF (reference sequence).

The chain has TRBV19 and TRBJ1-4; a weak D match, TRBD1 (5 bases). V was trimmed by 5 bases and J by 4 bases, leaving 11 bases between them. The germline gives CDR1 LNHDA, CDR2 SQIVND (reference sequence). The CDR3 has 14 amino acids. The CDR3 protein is CASSFREDNEKLFF. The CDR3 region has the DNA TGTGCCAGTAGTTTCAGGGAAGATAATGAAAAACTGTTTTTT. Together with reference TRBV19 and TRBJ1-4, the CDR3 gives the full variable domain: DGGITQSPKYLFRKEGQNVTLSCEQNLNHDAMYWYRQDPGQGLRLIYYSQIVNDFQKGDIAEGYSVSREKKESFPLTVTSAQKNPTAFYLCASSFREDNEKLFFGSGTQLSVL.

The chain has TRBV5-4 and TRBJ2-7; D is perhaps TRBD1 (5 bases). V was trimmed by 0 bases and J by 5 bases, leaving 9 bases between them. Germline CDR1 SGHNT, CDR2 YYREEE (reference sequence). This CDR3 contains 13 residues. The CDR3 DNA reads TGTGCCAGCAGCTTGGTTGGGGCCGACGAGCAGTACTTC. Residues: CASSLVGADEQYF.

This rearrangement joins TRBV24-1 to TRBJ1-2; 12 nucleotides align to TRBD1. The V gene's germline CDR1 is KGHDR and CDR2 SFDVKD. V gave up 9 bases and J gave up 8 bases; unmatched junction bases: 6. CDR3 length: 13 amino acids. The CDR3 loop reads CATGSGQGAGYTF. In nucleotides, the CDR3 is TGTGCCACCGGATCGGGACAGGGGGCCGGCTACACCTTC.

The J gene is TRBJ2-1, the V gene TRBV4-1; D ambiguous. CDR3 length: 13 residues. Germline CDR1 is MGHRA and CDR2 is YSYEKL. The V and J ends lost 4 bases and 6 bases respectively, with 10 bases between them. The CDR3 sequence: CASSPRVGNEQFF. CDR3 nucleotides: TGCGCCAGCAGCCCCCGGGTCGGCAATGAGCAGTTCTTC.

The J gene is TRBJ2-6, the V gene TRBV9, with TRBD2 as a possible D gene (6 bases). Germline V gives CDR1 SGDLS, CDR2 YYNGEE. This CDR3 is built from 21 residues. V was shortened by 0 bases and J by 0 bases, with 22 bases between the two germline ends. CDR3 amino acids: CASSVVSYSGSGSSGANVLTF. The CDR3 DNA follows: TGTGCCAGCAGCGTAGTTTCCTATTCGGGTAGCGGAAGCTCTGGGGCCAACGTCCTGACTTTC. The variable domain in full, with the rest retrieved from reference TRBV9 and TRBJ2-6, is DSGVTQTPKHLITATGQRVTLRCSPRSGDLSVYWYQQSLDQGLQFLIQYYNGEERAKGNILERFSAQQFPDLHSELNLSSLELGDSALYFCASSVVSYSGSGSSGANVLTFGAGSRLTVL.

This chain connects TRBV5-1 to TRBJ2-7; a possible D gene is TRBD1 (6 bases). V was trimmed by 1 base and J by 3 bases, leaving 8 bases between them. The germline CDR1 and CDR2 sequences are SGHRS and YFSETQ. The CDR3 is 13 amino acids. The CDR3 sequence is CASSLTGNYEQYF. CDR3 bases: TGCGCCAGCAGCTTGACAGGGAACTACGAGCAGTACTTC.

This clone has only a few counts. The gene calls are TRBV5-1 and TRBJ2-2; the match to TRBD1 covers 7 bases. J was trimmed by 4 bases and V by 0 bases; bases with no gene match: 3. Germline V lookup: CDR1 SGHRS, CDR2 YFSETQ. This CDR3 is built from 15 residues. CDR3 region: CASSLEAGGTGELFF. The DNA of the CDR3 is TGCGCCAGCAGCTTGGAGGCAGGGGGCACCGGGGAGCTGTTTTTT.

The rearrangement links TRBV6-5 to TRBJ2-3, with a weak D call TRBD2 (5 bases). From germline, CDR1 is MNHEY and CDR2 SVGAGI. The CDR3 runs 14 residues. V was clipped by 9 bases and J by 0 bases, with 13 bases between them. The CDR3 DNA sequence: TGTGCCAGTAGAGTGGCTAGCAGCACAGATACGCAGTATTTT. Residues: CASRVASSTDTQYF.

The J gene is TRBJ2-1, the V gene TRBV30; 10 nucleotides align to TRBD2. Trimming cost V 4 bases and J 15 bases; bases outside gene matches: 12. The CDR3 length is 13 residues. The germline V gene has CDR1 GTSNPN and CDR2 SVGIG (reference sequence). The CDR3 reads CAWNNRPGLALFF. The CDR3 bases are TGTGCCTGGAACAACCGCCCGGGACTAGCGTTGTTCTTC.

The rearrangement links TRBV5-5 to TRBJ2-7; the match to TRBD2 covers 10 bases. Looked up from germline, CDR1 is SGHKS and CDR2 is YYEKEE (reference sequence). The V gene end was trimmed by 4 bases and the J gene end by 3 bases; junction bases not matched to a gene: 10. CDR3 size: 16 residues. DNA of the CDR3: TGTGCCAGCAGCATGGGAACTAGCGGGATAATCTACGAGCAGTACTTC. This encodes CASSMGTSGIIYEQYF.

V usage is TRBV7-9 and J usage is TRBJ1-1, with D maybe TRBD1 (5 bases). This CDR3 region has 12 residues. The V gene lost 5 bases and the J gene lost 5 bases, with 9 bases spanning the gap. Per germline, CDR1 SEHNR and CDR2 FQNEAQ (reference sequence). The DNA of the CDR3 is TGTGCCAGCAGCCGACAGTTTACTGAAGCTTTCTTT. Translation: CASSRQFTEAFF.

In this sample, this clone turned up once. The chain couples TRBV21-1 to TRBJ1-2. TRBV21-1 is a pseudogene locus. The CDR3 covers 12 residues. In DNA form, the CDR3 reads TGTGCCAGCATCCGGCGGCACTATGGCTACACCTTC. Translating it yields CASIRRHYGYTF.

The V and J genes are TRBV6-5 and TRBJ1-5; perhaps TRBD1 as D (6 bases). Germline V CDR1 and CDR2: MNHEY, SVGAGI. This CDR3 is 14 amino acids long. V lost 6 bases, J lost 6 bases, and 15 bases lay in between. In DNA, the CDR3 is TGTGCCAGCAGCGCAACAAGGGGGGGTCAGCCCCAGCATTTT. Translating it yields CASSATRGGQPQHF.

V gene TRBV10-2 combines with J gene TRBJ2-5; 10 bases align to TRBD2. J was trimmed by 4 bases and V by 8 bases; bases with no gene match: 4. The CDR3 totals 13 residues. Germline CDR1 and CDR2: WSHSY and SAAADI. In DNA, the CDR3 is TGCGCCAGCGAGCTAGCGGGAGCAGAGACCCAGTACTTC. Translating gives CASELAGAETQYF.

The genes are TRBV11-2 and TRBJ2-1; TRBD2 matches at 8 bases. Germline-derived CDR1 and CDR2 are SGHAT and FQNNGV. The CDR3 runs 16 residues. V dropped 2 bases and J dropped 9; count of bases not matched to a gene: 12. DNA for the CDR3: TGTGCCAGCAGCTTATTAAGCGGGAGATTGCTGGGTGAGCAGTTCTTC. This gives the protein CASSLLSGRLLGEQFF. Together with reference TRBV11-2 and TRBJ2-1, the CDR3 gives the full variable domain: EAGVAQSPRYKIIEKRQSVAFWCNPISGHATLYWYQQILGQGPKLLIQFQNNGVVDDSQLPKDRFSAERLKGVDSTLKIQPAKLEDSAVYLCASSLLSGRLLGEQFFGPGTRLTVL.